One sample yielded the 28 T cell receptor beta chains listed below, sequenced in a study of blood T cell repertoires in COVID-19. Some clones are missing from TCRdb's copy, which holds only in-frame ones; the method was immunoSEQ multiplex PCR. Altogether tens of thousands of clones are present, roughly 84% being singletons, with the ten largest covering 6.5% to 8%. The sample taken for sequencing was peripheral blood. The receptor source for this set is a man aged 45-65 years with active COVID-19.

CDR3 loop: CATSPGGDYGYTF. CDR3 DNA: TGTGCCACCAGCCCCGGGGGGGACTATGGCTACACCTTC. V usage is TRBV15 and J usage is TRBJ1-2; perhaps TRBD1 as D (5 bases). Trimming took off 5 bases at V and 3 bases at J, with 10 bases between the two ends. This CDR3 spans 13 amino acids. Germline-derived CDR1 and CDR2 are LNHNV and YYDKDF (reference sequence).

The CDR3 bases are TGTGCCTGGAGCCTGGCGAGGGGACTAGCGGGAGACGAGCAGTACTTC. Protein sequence: CAWSLARGLAGDEQYF. The chain has TRBV30 and TRBJ2-7, with 14 bases identical to TRBD2. V lost 3 bases, J lost 5 bases, and 9 bases stayed unmatched. CDR3 size: 16 residues. The V gene's germline CDR1 is GTSNPN and CDR2 SVGIG (reference sequence).

The chain links TRBV4-3 to TRBJ2-6; D gene ambiguous. Germline V lookup: CDR1 LGHNA, CDR2 YSLEER. CDR3 size: 18 residues. V was pared by 4 bases and J by 0 bases, with 16 bases between. Written as DNA, the CDR3 is TGCGCCAGCAGCCCAAACTCCGATCACGGCTCTGGGGCCAACGTCCTGACTTTC. Residues: CASSPNSDHGSGANVLTF.

The rearrangement uses TRBV29-1 and TRBJ2-7; D gene ambiguous. The germline CDR1 and CDR2 sequences are SQVTM and ANQGSEA. The CDR3 runs 11 residues. The ends were cut back, 1 base at V and 3 bases at J, with 4 bases in the middle. The CDR3 is CSVEGSYEQYF. In DNA, the CDR3 is TGCAGCGTTGAAGGCAGCTACGAGCAGTACTTC.

A single count supports this clone. V and J are TRBV6-5 and TRBJ1-5; TRBD1 is a possible D gene (6 bases). Germline V CDR1 and CDR2: MNHEY, SVGAGI. The CDR3 covers 13 residues. V was pared by 8 bases and J by 3 bases, with 11 bases between. CDR3 coding DNA: TGTGCCAGCTCAGGGGTTATCAATCAGCCCCAGCATTTT. Translated: CASSGVINQPQHF.

The chain carries TRBV19 and TRBJ1-5; 7 nucleotides agree with TRBD1. V trimming: 4 bases; J trimming: 6 bases; junction bases outside the gene matches: 9. Germline lookup yields CDR1 LNHDA and CDR2 SQIVND (reference sequence). The CDR3 has 15 residues. The CDR3 DNA sequence: TGTGCCAGTAGTAACTTCGGGGACAGTCTTCAGCCCCAGCATTTT. Translated: CASSNFGDSLQPQHF. The variable domain in full, completed from reference TRBV19 and TRBJ1-5, reads DGGITQSPKYLFRKEGQNVTLSCEQNLNHDAMYWYRQDPGQGLRLIYYSQIVNDFQKGDIAEGYSVSREKKESFPLTVTSAQKNPTAFYLCASSNFGDSLQPQHFGDGTRLSIL.

This chain connects TRBV28 to TRBJ2-3; 7 bases match TRBD2. The CDR3 runs 18 residues. Germline V lookup: CDR1 MDHEN, CDR2 SYDVKM. The junction had 16 bases not matched to a gene; V was cut back by 5 bases and J by 2 bases. The CDR3 loop is CASSTSSLPAGPTDTQYF. CDR3 nucleotides: TGTGCCAGCAGTACCTCCTCCCTTCCAGCGGGGCCCACAGATACGCAGTATTTT.

The CDR3 is CASSQGEDRGQGEQFF. The CDR3 nucleotides read TGTGCCAGCAGTCAAGGGGAGGACAGGGGGCAAGGTGAGCAGTTCTTC. The genes are TRBV21-1 and TRBJ2-1; the D call of TRBD1 is as the table states it, not checked on the DNA. TRBV21-1 is given as a pseudogene. CDR3 length: 16 residues.

The chain has TRBV5-1 and TRBJ1-1; D possibly corresponds to TRBD1 (5 bases). The CDR3 is 13 residues long. Trimming removed 5 bases from V and 0 bases from J, with 8 bases in between. Germline V gene data show CDR1 as SGHRS and CDR2 as YFSETQ. CDR3 amino acids: CASRMTVNTEAFF. Written as DNA, the CDR3 is TGCGCCAGCAGAATGACAGTGAACACTGAAGCTTTCTTT.

V gene TRBV19 combines with J gene TRBJ1-4, with D unresolved. CDR1 is LNHDA, CDR2 SQIVND, per germline (reference sequence). The CDR3 totals 12 residues. The ends were cut back, 5 bases at V and 6 bases at J, with 7 bases in the middle. CDR3 in DNA: TGTGCCAGTAGTTGGCAGGATGAAAAACTGTTTTTT. As protein: CASSWQDEKLFF.

V is TRBV7-2 and J is TRBJ2-7; 8 nucleotides match TRBD1. V gave up 1 base and J gave up 3 bases; unmatched junction bases: 5. The germline V gene encodes CDR1 SGHTA and CDR2 FQGNSA. This CDR3 has 15 residues. The CDR3 is CASSLGAGTGYEQYF. In DNA, the CDR3 is TGTGCCAGCAGCTTAGGCGCAGGGACAGGCTACGAGCAGTACTTC.

The chain joins TRBV5-4 to TRBJ1-2, with 7 bases aligning to TRBD1. This CDR3 has 14 residues. CDR1 SGHNT and CDR2 YYREEE come from the germline V gene (reference sequence). V lost 4 bases, J lost 8 bases, and 11 bases stayed unmatched. DNA of the CDR3: TGTGCCAGCAGCCCGTCAGGGGGGTTACGGGGCTACACCTTC. This encodes CASSPSGGLRGYTF. The complete variable domain, with remaining parts taken from reference TRBV5-4 and TRBJ1-2, reads ETGVTQSPTHLIKTRGQQVTLRCSSQSGHNTVSWYQQALGQGPQFIFQYYREEENGRGNFPPRFSGLQFPNYSSELNVNALELDDSALYLCASSPSGGLRGYTFGSGTRLTVV.

The V call is TRBV5-5, the J call TRBJ2-3, with unresolved D. V was cut by 4 bases and J by 0 bases, with 12 bases left in between. The CDR3 consists of 15 residues. CDR1 and CDR2 from the germline V gene are SGHKS and YYEKEE (reference sequence). The CDR3 reads CASSADKSSTDTQYF. In DNA form, the CDR3 reads TGTGCCAGCAGCGCAGACAAGTCAAGCACAGATACGCAGTATTTT.

This clone was counted only a few times. The chain carries TRBV24-1 and TRBJ2-5; TRBD1 agrees at 8 bases. The CDR3 is 16 residues long. J lost 10 bases, V lost 3 bases, and 15 bases had no gene match. Germline-derived CDR1 and CDR2 are KGHDR and SFDVKD. The CDR3 nucleotides read TGTGCCACCAGTGATCGAGCCTGGACAGGGATCGGGGGCCAGTACTTC. Protein: CATSDRAWTGIGGQYF.

This chain joins TRBV9 and TRBJ2-2, with D maybe TRBD2 (6 bases). Germline V gene data show CDR1 as SGDLS and CDR2 as YYNGEE. The CDR3 sequence is 16 residues long. V lost 0 bases to trimming and J lost 2 bases, with 11 bases between them. CDR3 sequence: CASSVEGEANTGELFF. CDR3 nucleotides: TGTGCCAGCAGCGTAGAAGGGGAGGCAAACACCGGGGAGCTGTTTTTT.

The V gene is TRBV4-3, the J gene TRBJ2-3; maybe TRBD1 (7 bases). Germline CDR1 and CDR2: LGHNA and YSLEER. Trimming took 0 bases from V and 4 from J, leaving 14 bases between them. CDR3 length: 16 residues. CDR3 region: CASSQDPRDRADTQYF. In DNA form, the CDR3 reads TGCGCCAGCAGCCAAGACCCGCGGGACAGAGCAGATACGCAGTATTTT.

This chain joins TRBV10-2 and TRBJ2-7, with 7 bases that match TRBD1. The V segment lost 6 bases and the J segment 3 bases; nucleotides outside the gene matches: 5. The CDR3 contains 13 residues. Per germline, CDR1 WSHSY and CDR2 SAAADI. The chain's CDR3 is CASSPGQNYEQYF. For the CDR3, the DNA is TGCGCCAGCAGCCCGGGACAGAACTACGAGCAGTACTTC.

V is TRBV7-8 and J is TRBJ1-2; TRBD1 matches at 10 bases. Germline CDR1 is SGHVS and CDR2 is FQNEAQ. Trimming took 4 bases from V and 6 from J; bases not matched to a gene: 8. CDR3 size: 15 residues. The CDR3, as DNA: TGTGCCAGCAGCTCCAGACAGGGGGCCGCCCATGGCTACACCTTC. Its translation: CASSSRQGAAHGYTF.

This clone is a singleton in its sample. The J gene is TRBJ2-7, the V gene TRBV15, with TRBD1 matching over 11 bases. This CDR3 region has 16 residues. Germline V gene lookup returns CDR1 LNHNV and CDR2 YYDKDF (reference sequence). With 3 bases clipped from V and 2 bases from J, the junction kept 6 bases outside the gene matches. The CDR3 DNA sequence: TGTGCCACCAGCAGGGGAAGGGGACAGGGGGCCTACGAGCAGTACTTC. Amino acid sequence: CATSRGRGQGAYEQYF.

This chain connects TRBV7-7 to TRBJ2-2; 9 bases agree with TRBD1. This CDR3 comprises 16 residues. The junction had 2 bases not matched to a gene; V was cut back by 1 base and J by 2 bases. Per the germline V gene, CDR1 is SSHAT and CDR2 is FNYEAQ (reference sequence). DNA of the CDR3: TGTGCCAGCAGCTTAGTGGGACAGGGAAACACCGGGGAGCTGTTTTTT. This encodes CASSLVGQGNTGELFF.

This clone showed up just once. The chain uses TRBV6-4 and TRBJ2-1, with 9 bases fitting TRBD2. The V and J ends lost 5 bases and 6 bases, in that order; junction bases with no gene match: 5. CDR1 is MRHNA, CDR2 SNTAGT, per germline. The CDR3 spans 14 residues. CDR3 nucleotides: TGTGCCAGCAGTTCGCTAGCGGGGCTCAATGAGCAGTTCTTC. It translates to CASSSLAGLNEQFF.

This clone has just a few counts. The chain combines TRBV7-8 with TRBJ1-3; 7 nucleotides agree with TRBD1. The CDR3 has 14 residues. The J segment lost 5 bases and the V segment lost 2 bases, leaving 3 bases of the junction unmatched. The germline V gene encodes CDR1 SGHVS and CDR2 FQNEAQ. The DNA of the CDR3 is TGTGCCAGCAGCTTAAGGGACAGAAGAAACACCATATATTTT. Protein: CASSLRDRRNTIYF.

The rearrangement joins TRBV12-5 to TRBJ2-1; 12 positions agree with TRBD2. The germline V gene encodes CDR1 LGHNT and CDR2 FRNRAP. Trimming removed 3 bases from V and 0 bases from J; junction bases left unmatched: 9. The CDR3 covers 19 residues. The CDR3 protein is CASGFSSLAGGFSYNEQFF. CDR3 DNA sequence: TGTGCTAGTGGTTTTAGCTCACTAGCGGGAGGTTTCTCCTACAATGAGCAGTTCTTC. Supplemented by reference TRBV12-5 and TRBJ2-1, the full variable domain reads DARVTQTPRHKVTEMGQEVTMRCQPILGHNTVFWYRQTMMQGLELLAYFRNRAPLDDSGMPKDRFSAEMPDATLATLKIQPSEPRDSAVYFCASGFSSLAGGFSYNEQFFGPGTRLTVL.

This clone was found once. The CDR3 reads CASSRERGTEAFF. The DNA for the CDR3 is TGTGCCAGCAGCCGGGAGCGTGGCACTGAAGCTTTCTTT. This rearrangement joins TRBV14 to TRBJ1-1; no firm D call. The CDR3 loop spans 13 amino acids. The V and J ends lost 4 bases and 4 bases respectively, with 10 bases between them. Germline CDR1 SGHDN, CDR2 FVKESK. Full variable domain (outside the CDR3, taken from reference TRBV14 and TRBJ1-1): EAGVTQFPSHSVIEKGQTVTLRCDPISGHDNLYWYRRVMGKEIKFLLHFVKESKQDESGMPNNRFLAERTGGTYSTLKVQPAELEDSGVYFCASSRERGTEAFFGQGTRLTVV.

The chain has TRBV30 and TRBJ1-6, with D unclear. Germline V gene data show CDR1 as GTSNPN and CDR2 as SVGIG (reference sequence). The V and J ends lost 1 base and 3 bases respectively, with 10 bases between them. This CDR3 is 15 amino acids long. The CDR3 DNA sequence: TGTGCCTGGAGTGGATCAGTTTTCTATAATTCACCCCTCCACTTT. Residues: CAWSGSVFYNSPLHF.

As DNA, the CDR3 is TGTGCCAGCAGTGAACGGGGGAATCCATACAATGAGCAGTTCTTC. Translation gives CASSERGNPYNEQFF. The chain links TRBV2 to TRBJ2-1; TRBD2 is a possible D gene (6 bases). Germline V lookup: CDR1 SNHLY, CDR2 FYNNEI. V lost 2 bases, J lost 4 bases, and 12 bases lay in between. The CDR3 loop spans 15 amino acids.

V gene TRBV5-4 combines with J gene TRBJ2-1; 9 bases map to TRBD1. Germline V CDR1 and CDR2: SGHNT, YYREEE (reference sequence). The length of the CDR3 is 17 residues. Unmatched junction bases numbered 13, after V lost 4 bases and J lost 5 bases. The CDR3 DNA reads as TGTGCCAGCAGCCCCCCGGGACAGGGAACGGCCAACAATGAGCAGTTCTTC. It is translated as CASSPPGQGTANNEQFF.

The genes are TRBV7-2 and TRBJ2-7; D is uncertain. Germline assignment: CDR1 SGHTA and CDR2 FQGNSA. The CDR3 consists of 14 residues. V was pared by 7 bases and J by 2 bases, with 15 bases between. As DNA, the CDR3 is TGTGCCAGCACCCCGCTTGGAGTTGCCTACGAGCAGTACTTC. This sequence encodes CASTPLGVAYEQYF.